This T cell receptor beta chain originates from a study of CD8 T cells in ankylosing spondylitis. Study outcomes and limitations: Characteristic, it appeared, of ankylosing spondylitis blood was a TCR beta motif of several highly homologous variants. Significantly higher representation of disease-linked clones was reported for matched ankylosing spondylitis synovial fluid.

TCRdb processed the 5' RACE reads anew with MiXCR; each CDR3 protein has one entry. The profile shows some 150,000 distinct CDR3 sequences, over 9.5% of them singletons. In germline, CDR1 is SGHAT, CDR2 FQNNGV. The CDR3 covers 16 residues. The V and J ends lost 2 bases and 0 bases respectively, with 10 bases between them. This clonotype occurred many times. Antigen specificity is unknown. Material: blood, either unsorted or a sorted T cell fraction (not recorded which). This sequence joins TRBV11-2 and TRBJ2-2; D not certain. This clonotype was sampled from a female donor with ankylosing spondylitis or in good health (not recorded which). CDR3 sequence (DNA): TGTGCCAGCAGCTTATTTCCGGTCTCGAACACCGGGGAGCTGTTTTTT. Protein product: CASSLFPVSNTGELFF.